The 28 T cell receptor beta chains given below trace back to one sample, sequenced in a study of CD8 T cells in ankylosing spondylitis. TCRdb fed the 5' RACE reads into MiXCR, producing one record per CDR3 protein. The sample includes 250,000 to 400,000 distinct CDR3 sequences, around a tenth of them seen just once. Material: blood, either unsorted or a sorted T cell fraction (not recorded which). These receptors were obtained from a female donor with ankylosing spondylitis or in good health (not recorded which).

This clonotype was observed at least ten times. This chain uses TRBV20-1 with TRBJ2-2; 7 nucleotides agree with TRBD1. The CDR3 has 13 amino acids. Per the germline V gene, CDR1 is DFQATT and CDR2 is SNEGSKA (reference sequence). J gave up 6 bases and V 7 bases, and 8 bases lay outside the gene matches. CDR3 DNA: TGCAGTGTTACGACAGGGTGGGCCGGGGAGCTGTTTTTT. Translation gives CSVTTGWAGELFF.

This clonotype showed up many times. The chain combines TRBV12-3 or TRBV12-4 with TRBJ1-1; D gene ambiguous. V gave up 2 bases and J gave up 6 bases, with 7 bases separating them. The CDR3 is 12 amino acids. DNA for the CDR3: TGTGCCAGCAGTTTAACGGGTTCTGAAGCTTTCTTT. Protein sequence: CASSLTGSEAFF.

The chain is built from TRBV7-9 and TRBJ2-3; D is possibly TRBD1 (5 bases). V lost 4 bases and J 2 bases, leaving 16 bases between the germline ends. The CDR3 is 16 amino acids. Germline lookup yields CDR1 SEHNR and CDR2 FQNEAQ (reference sequence). The CDR3 spells CASSSLRQTDTDTQYF. The CDR3 coding sequence is TGTGCCAGCAGCTCTCTGAGACAGACGGACACAGATACGCAGTATTTT.

This clonotype was seen ten or more times. V gene TRBV20-1 combines with J gene TRBJ1-5; D is undetermined. Germline CDR1 DFQATT, CDR2 SNEGSKA (reference sequence). Trimming pared 4 bases from V and 4 bases from J, leaving 11 bases between. CDR3 length: 13 residues. The DNA of the CDR3 is TGCAGTGCTACAAAGCGGCAAAATCAGCCCCAGCATTTT. Protein: CSATKRQNQPQHF.

The chain carries TRBV10-2 and TRBJ2-5, with a weak D call TRBD2 (6 bases). Germline loops: CDR1 WSHSY, CDR2 SAAADI. This CDR3 contains 14 residues. Trimming cost V 2 bases and J 4 bases, with 11 bases left between them. The CDR3, as DNA: TGCGCCAGCAGTGAGAGGAGGGTAGGAGAGACCCAGTACTTC. As protein: CASSERRVGETQYF.

The rearrangement joins TRBV2 to TRBJ2-6; maybe TRBD1 (6 bases). V lost 8 bases and J 5 bases, leaving 10 bases between the germline ends. The CDR3 has 13 residues. Germline CDR1 and CDR2: SNHLY and FYNNEI. CDR3 protein: CASGTQRANVLTF. The CDR3 nucleotides are TGTGCCAGCGGGACACAACGGGCCAACGTCCTGACTTTC.

There are many counts of this clonotype. CDR3 in amino acids: CASSRRKVGLGNTGELFF. CDR3 nucleotide sequence: TGTGCCAGCAGCCGCAGAAAAGTAGGACTGGGGAACACCGGGGAGCTGTTTTTT. This chain links TRBV4-2 with TRBJ2-2; a possible D gene is TRBD2 (5 bases). V lost 4 bases and J 1 base, leaving 19 bases between the germline ends. Looked up from germline, CDR1 is LGHNA and CDR2 is YNFKEQ. The CDR3 covers 18 residues.

This clonotype was counted many times. This chain connects TRBV24-1 to TRBJ1-5; maybe TRBD1 (6 bases). Germline V gene lookup returns CDR1 KGHDR and CDR2 SFDVKD. Trimming stripped 7 bases from V and 1 base from J, with 10 bases between. The CDR3 covers 14 residues. CDR3 coding DNA: TGTGCCACCAGGGCCACAGGGAGCAATCAGCCCCAGCATTTT. Translation gives CATRATGSNQPQHF.

This clonotype showed up many times. The chain carries TRBV5-1 and TRBJ2-2; TRBD2 matches at 11 bases. This CDR3 spans 16 amino acids. V shed 4 bases and J 6 bases; nucleotides not matched to a gene: 8. The V gene's germline CDR1 is SGHRS and CDR2 YFSETQ. The CDR3 coding sequence is TGCGCCAGCAGCCCCTTCACTAGCGGGGGCGCCGGGGAGCTGTTTTTT. Protein: CASSPFTSGGAGELFF.

This clonotype was seen a few times. The V gene is TRBV7-9, the J gene TRBJ1-1; possible D gene TRBD1, 6 bases. Trimming cost V 0 bases and J 11 bases, with 16 bases left between them. The CDR3 length is 14 residues. Germline lookup yields CDR1 SEHNR and CDR2 FQNEAQ (reference sequence). The CDR3 sequence is CASSLAPQGLGAFF. The CDR3 bases are TGTGCCAGCAGCTTAGCCCCGCAGGGGCTGGGCGCTTTCTTT. Looking up the rest from reference TRBV7-9 and TRBJ1-1 gives the full variable domain: DTGVSQNPRHKITKRGQNVTFRCDPISEHNRLYWYRQTLGQGPEFLTYFQNEAQLEKSRLLSDRFSAERPKGSFSTLEIQRTEQGDSAMYLCASSLAPQGLGAFFGQGTRLTVV.

The sample holds a few counts of this clonotype. This chain uses TRBV20-1 with TRBJ2-5; D remains ambiguous. Trimming pared 2 bases from V and 5 bases from J, leaving 9 bases between. The germline gives CDR1 DFQATT, CDR2 SNEGSKA (reference sequence). The CDR3 has 12 residues. The CDR3 loop reads CSARRGGETQYF. CDR3 bases: TGCAGTGCTAGACGTGGTGGGGAGACCCAGTACTTC.

In regard to this clonotype: A much larger clonotype is one base distant, so this may be a read error. This chain connects TRBV5-5 to TRBJ2-7; 9 bases are a match to TRBD1. CDR1 is SGHKS and CDR2 is YYEKEE in the germline V gene (reference sequence). This CDR3 region has 14 residues. V lost 4 bases, J lost 9 bases, and 11 bases stayed unmatched. The DNA for the CDR3 is TGTGCCAGCAGCCAAGGGACAGGGAATTCCGCGCAGTACTTC. The encoded protein is CASSQGTGNSAQYF.

This clonotype was counted at least ten times. The gene calls are TRBV28 and TRBJ2-2; D is uncertain. Germline V gene lookup returns CDR1 MDHEN and CDR2 SYDVKM. The CDR3 sequence is 15 residues long. V lost 6 bases and J 3 bases, leaving 14 bases between the germline ends. The chain's CDR3 is CASRSLKLDTGELFF. CDR3 DNA: TGTGCCAGCAGATCTCTCAAACTGGACACCGGGGAGCTGTTTTTT.

Only a few counts were recorded for this clonotype. This chain uses TRBV7-8 with TRBJ1-6; D is uncertain. The CDR3 runs to 14 residues. Per germline, CDR1 SGHVS and CDR2 FQNEAQ. V lost 6 bases to trimming and J lost 5 bases, with 11 bases between them. CDR3 sequence: CASSTRGNNSPLHF. The CDR3 bases are TGTGCCAGCAGTACACGCGGGAATAATTCACCCCTCCACTTT.

This clonotype was seen at least ten times. The rearrangement joins TRBV20-1 to TRBJ2-7; D is possibly TRBD1 (6 bases). The germline V gene has CDR1 DFQATT and CDR2 SNEGSKA (reference sequence). Trimming took off 0 bases at V and 1 base at J, with 13 bases between the two ends. The CDR3 is 15 amino acids. CDR3 in amino acids: CSARDVGRGSYEQYF. DNA for the CDR3: TGCAGTGCTAGAGATGTGGGCAGGGGTTCCTACGAGCAGTACTTC.

This sequence joins TRBV18 and TRBJ1-5; D may be TRBD1 (5 bases). The germline CDR1 and CDR2 sequences are KGHSH and LQKENI. The CDR3 is 14 residues long. The ends were cut back, 6 bases at V and 9 bases at J, with 18 bases in the middle. The CDR3 DNA is TGTGCCAGCTCGCCCGGGGACGGAATTGGGCCCCAGCATTTT. This sequence encodes CASSPGDGIGPQHF.

This clonotype occurred many times. The chain carries TRBV12-3 or TRBV12-4 and TRBJ2-3; perhaps TRBD2 as D (6 bases). The CDR3 runs to 15 residues. Trimming cost V 7 bases and J 0 bases, with 14 bases left between them. CDR3 in DNA: TGTGCCAGCATCCCTAGGGACTTAAGCACAGATACGCAGTATTTT. It yields the protein CASIPRDLSTDTQYF.

This clonotype was detected many times. The chain links TRBV5-1 to TRBJ1-4; TRBD1 is a possible D gene (6 bases). Germline loops: CDR1 SGHRS, CDR2 YFSETQ. V dropped 2 bases and J dropped 5 bases, with 10 bases sitting between them. This CDR3 comprises 14 residues. CDR3 nucleotides: TGCGCCAGCAGCTTCGGCCAGGGGAATGAAAAACTGTTTTTT. It specifies CASSFGQGNEKLFF. Based on the CDR3 plus reference TRBV5-1 and TRBJ1-4, the full variable domain is KAGVTQTPRYLIKTRGQQVTLSCSPISGHRSVSWYQQTPGQGLQFLFEYFSETQRNKGNFPGRFSGRQFSNSRSEMNVSTLELGDSALYLCASSFGQGNEKLFFGSGTQLSVL.

A note on this clonotype: It may be a read error: a sequence one base away is much more abundant. It is unclear where the CDR3 begins or ends on the DNA, so no DNA is shown, and the CDR3 is as TCRdb lists it. The chain joins TRBV5-1 to TRBJ2-5. Counting both end residues, the CDR3 totals 14 amino acids. Germline CDR1 is SGHRS and CDR2 is YFSETQ. The CDR3 loop is CASSLEWASGTQHF.

The chain carries TRBV20-1 and TRBJ2-4; TRBD1 aligns across 7 bases. The CDR3 totals 14 residues. Germline V CDR1 and CDR2: DFQATT, SNEGSKA (reference sequence). V shed 3 bases and J 1 base; nucleotides not matched to a gene: 3. DNA of the CDR3: TGCAGTGCTAGTGACAGGGTGGCCAAAAACATTCAGTACTTC. Amino acid sequence: CSASDRVAKNIQYF.

The table lists this clonotype with many counts. The CDR3 nucleotides read TGCGCCAGCAGCCCCGACAACACAGATACGCAGTATTTT. This translates into CASSPDNTDTQYF. The J gene is TRBJ2-3, the V gene TRBV5-1; D ambiguous. There are 13 residues in the CDR3. Trimming left V 4 bases short and J 2 bases short, with 8 bases between. Germline CDR1 reads SGHRS; CDR2 reads YFSETQ.

This clonotype was counted ten times or more. V usage is TRBV12-3 or TRBV12-4 and J usage is TRBJ2-2; D gene unclear. The CDR3 is made up of 12 amino acids. Trimming stripped 3 bases from V and 8 bases from J, with 7 bases between. For the CDR3, the DNA is TGTGCCAGCAGTTTTGCCAGGGGGGAGCTGTTTTTT. It specifies CASSFARGELFF.

V gene TRBV19 combines with J gene TRBJ2-3; 8 nucleotides match TRBD1. CDR1 and CDR2 from the germline V gene are LNHDA and SQIVND (reference sequence). The V segment lost 10 bases and the J segment 1 base; nucleotides outside the gene matches: 10. The CDR3 sequence is 15 residues long. CDR3 nucleotide sequence: TGTGCCACGGGAATCCTGACAGGGGGCACAGATACGCAGTATTTT. It is translated as CATGILTGGTDTQYF. Full variable domain (missing parts from reference TRBV19 and TRBJ2-3): DGGITQSPKYLFRKEGQNVTLSCEQNLNHDAMYWYRQDPGQGLRLIYYSQIVNDFQKGDIAEGYSVSREKKESFPLTVTSAQKNPTAFYLCATGILTGGTDTQYFGPGTRLTVL.

This clonotype was detected ten times or more. The chain links TRBV6-2 or TRBV6-3 to TRBJ2-7; TRBD2 matches 13 bases. CDR3 length equals 15 residues. The junction had 6 bases not matched to a gene; V was cut back by 6 bases and J by 4 bases. Per germline, CDR1 MNHEY and CDR2 SVGEGT. The CDR3 sequence: CASRLGLAGVYEQYF. CDR3 DNA: TGTGCCAGCAGACTCGGACTAGCGGGAGTATACGAGCAGTACTTC.

This clonotype came up a few times. The chain carries TRBV5-1 and TRBJ2-7, with 8 bases fitting TRBD2. The CDR3 runs to 13 residues. Germline CDR1 SGHRS, CDR2 YFSETQ. The junction had 3 bases not matched to a gene; V was cut back by 5 bases and J by 2 bases. CDR3 loop: CASSSGDTYEQYF. CDR3 DNA sequence: TGCGCCAGCAGTAGCGGGGATACCTACGAGCAGTACTTC.

This clonotype was observed at least ten times. The chain combines TRBV20-1 with TRBJ2-7; D call uncertain. CDR1 is DFQATT and CDR2 is SNEGSKA in the germline V gene (reference sequence). This CDR3 is built from 12 residues. Deletions cut 3 bases from V and 6 bases from J, with 12 bases between. The chain's CDR3 is CSARDSFFEQYF. The CDR3 DNA sequence: TGCAGTGCTAGGGATAGCTTCTTCGAGCAGTACTTC.

Ten or more counts support this clonotype. The chain recombines TRBV11-1 with TRBJ2-1, with D unresolved. The CDR3 runs to 18 residues. Germline loops: CDR1 SGHAT, CDR2 FQDESV (reference sequence). The V and J ends lost 1 base and 0 bases respectively, with 16 bases between them. The CDR3 bases are TGTGCCAGCAGCTTAGGGAGTGCGACGGGTAGCTCCTACAATGAGCAGTTCTTC. This gives the protein CASSLGSATGSSYNEQFF. Full variable domain (missing parts from reference TRBV11-1 and TRBJ2-1): EAEVAQSPRYKITEKSQAVAFWCDPISGHATLYWYRQILGQGPELLVQFQDESVVDDSQLPKDRFSAERLKGVDSTLKIQPAELGDSAMYLCASSLGSATGSSYNEQFFGPGTRLTVL.

This clonotype was picked up many times. This chain uses TRBV6-1 with TRBJ1-2; 8 bases align to TRBD1. The germline V gene encodes CDR1 MNHNS and CDR2 SASEGT. V lost 7 bases and J lost 1; bases outside the gene matches: 8. The CDR3 is 15 amino acids. The CDR3 DNA follows: TGTGCCAGCATCGGTATGGACAGGGATAACTATGGCTACACCTTC. Its protein product is CASIGMDRDNYGYTF.